Listed below are T cell receptor beta chains from one sample, sequenced in a study of beta chain features in type 1 diabetes. Profiled with immunoSEQ multiplex PCR; TCRdb holds only in-frame clones, not every one. The table includes some 150,000 clones, approximately 13% detected once. Sequenced material: central memory CD4+ T cells from blood. Receptors were obtained from a man aged 18-30 years with type 1 diabetes. CDR3s include the opening cysteine and the closing phenylalanine or tryptophan. The order of the fields is J gene, V gene, CDR3 protein.

TRBJ2-1,TRBV11-2,CASSLMGQGSNEQFF
TRBJ1-5,TRBV30,CAWSVSGESNQPQHF
TRBJ2-1,TRBV5-1,CASSLRTSGVEQFF
TRBJ1-2,TRBV19,CASSFDRVNGYTF
TRBJ2-7,TRBV7-9,CASSGPGTALSF
TRBJ2-3,TRBV5-1,CASSSDTDTQYF
TRBJ1-4,TRBV5-1,CASSLVTDGNEKLFF
TRBJ1-1,TRBV30,CAWSLYWGTEAFF
TRBJ1-5,TRBV9,CASSVGSEDQPQHF
TRBJ2-7,TRBV14,CASSQGTGSLVHF
TRBJ2-7,TRBV5-1,CASSAIGHSSYEQYF
TRBJ1-2,TRBV14,CASSQAEFYGYTF
TRBJ1-2,TRBV5-6,CASSYYLKGRNYGYTF
.,TRBV15,CATSRTVYYEQYF
TRBJ1-2,TRBV6-5,CASRTQEYGYTF
TRBJ1-2,TRBV30,CAWGGAGRNYGYTF
TRBJ2-5,TRBV5-6,CASSHYAREQETQYF
TRBJ2-1,TRBV29-1,CSVRDRPTYNEQFF
TRBJ1-1,TRBV10-1,CASRGTSNTEAFF
TRBJ1-2,TRBV7-8,CASSLGSRAYGYTF
TRBJ1-2,TRBV14,CASSRSGDRVHGYTF
TRBJ1-1,TRBV25-1,CASSEPANGDTEAFF
TRBJ1-1,TRBV7-8,CASSLVVQGMNTEAFF
TRBJ2-1,TRBV5-4,CASSFRGRGSYNEQFF
TRBJ1-2,TRBV11-2,CASSSPGKGDNGYTF
TRBJ1-5,TRBV7-9,CASSLAAAENQPQHF
TRBJ2-1,TRBV5-1,CASTGGRTGNEQFF
TRBJ2-2,TRBV11-3,CASSPPLAGGTGELFF
TRBJ1-2,TRBV7-2,CASSLASTQGAGGYTF
TRBJ2-7,TRBV6-5,CASSTGTGDHEQYF
TRBJ2-5,TRBV9,CASSVGVLETQYF
TRBJ2-7,TRBV7-8,CASSLESSRDAYEQYF
TRBJ2-3,TRBV27,CASSSIAGGSTDTQYF
TRBJ1-2,TRBV5-4,CASSQDQGPYGYTF
TRBJ2-3,TRBV5-1,CASSFGLKQTDTQYF
TRBJ1-2,TRBV30,CAAGGSGGYTF
TRBJ1-2,TRBV5-4,CASSLDGGASYGYTF
TRBJ1-1,TRBV9,CACSPMDGNTEAFF
TRBJ2-7,TRBV10-3,CAISAQGKSYEQYF
TRBJ1-5,TRBV30,CAWSPPGLGNQPQHF
TRBJ2-3,TRBV25-1,CASSDLAGGATDTQYF
TRBJ1-6,TRBV20-1,CSAPSESPLHF
TRBJ2-3,TRBV10-3,CAISEGGTDTQYF
TRBJ1-1,TRBV28,CASPAAGSGTEAFF
TRBJ2-3,TRBV13,CASSPASASTDTQYF
TRBJ2-5,TRBV7-2,CASSEQAYQETQYF
TRBJ1-5,TRBV6-1,CASSDPTVVANQPQHF
TRBJ2-1,TRBV29-1,CSVEGRDFNEQFF
TRBJ2-1,TRBV7-8,CASSILAGGAYNEQFF
TRBJ2-3,TRBV6-6,CATRGASTDTQYF
TRBJ2-3,TRBV20-1,CSASGGDTQYF
TRBJ2-7,TRBV6-6,CASTHGYEQYF
TRBJ1-6,TRBV18,CASSPTELSSYNSPLHF
TRBJ2-2,TRBV5-4,CASSLDQGGTGELFF
TRBJ2-6,TRBV19,CASSRRSAGANVLTF
TRBJ2-3,TRBV5-1,CASGTQTGVDTQYF